Listed below are T cell receptor beta chains from one sample, sequenced in a study of T cell repertoires in cytomegalovirus infection. A single record per CDR3 protein comes from TCRdb applying MiXCR to the reads. The table lists approximately 990,000 distinct CDR3 sequences, 25% to 40% of them singletons. Antigens for these TCRs are unknown. This specimen consisted of cultured CD8+ T cells from PBMCs, obtained from culture after CMV antigen stimulation. These receptors all come from a human donor in good health (CMV status not recorded). Some clones in this sample may be carry-over from other donors' samples. CDR3s include the opening cysteine and the closing phenylalanine or tryptophan. D genes are given only for firm matches. Some rows have no size entry. The others give once, few or many, or a class for an expanded clone.

j_call,d_call,clone_size,v_call,cdr3_aa,cdr3_nt
TRBJ1-1,-,once,TRBV14,CASSHYEGNTEAFF,TGTGCCAGCAGCCATTACGAGGGGAACACTGAAGCTTTCTTT
TRBJ2-3,-,few,TRBV7-9,CASSLKNTTLTDTQYF,TGTGCCAGCAGCTTAAAGAACACCACCCTCACAGATACGCAGTATTTT
TRBJ2-1,-,many,TRBV7-9,CASSSGNTGVNNEQFF,TGTGCCAGCAGCTCAGGAAACACGGGGGTAAACAATGAGCAGTTCTTC
TRBJ1-1,TRBD1,-,TRBV28,CASVGYRGRNTEAFF,TGTGCCAGCGTCGGCTACAGGGGCCGTAACACTGAAGCTTTCTTT
TRBJ1-6,-,-,TRBV20-1,CIARARGSLYNSPLHF,TGCATTGCTAGAGCGCGGGGCTCCCTGTATAATTCACCCCTCCACTTT
TRBJ2-7,TRBD1,few,TRBV12-3/TRBV12-4,CASSSRQGPYYEQYF,TGTGCCAGCAGTTCCAGACAGGGGCCTTACTACGAGCAGTACTTC
TRBJ1-1,-,-,TRBV2,CASIEQNTEAFF,TGTGCCAGCATTGAGCAAAACACTGAAGCTTTCTTT
TRBJ2-2,-,few,TRBV5-4,CASSSSGGELFF,TGTGCCAGCAGTTCCTCTGGGGGGGAGCTGTTTTTT
TRBJ2-1,TRBD1,few,TRBV6-2/TRBV6-3,CASSIPGTGAIKVLDYNEQFF,TGTGCCAGCAGTATCCCCGGGACAGGGGCCATAAAGGTCCTCGATTACAATGAGCAGTTCTTC
TRBJ2-3,TRBD2,-,TRBV20-1,CSSAGRGGTDTQYF,TGCAGTTCTGCCGGGCGGGGGGGAACAGATACGCAGTATTTT
TRBJ1-6,TRBD1,-,TRBV10-3,CAIRADRGQNSPLHF,TGTGCCATCAGGGCAGACAGGGGGCAGAATTCACCCCTCCACTTT
TRBJ1-2,-,-,TRBV13,CASSLESGYTF,TGTGCCAGCAGCTTGGAATCCGGCTACACCTTC
TRBJ1-5,-,-,TRBV15,CATSSRSRNQPQHF,TGTGCCACCAGCAGCAGAAGTCGCAATCAGCCCCAGCATTTT
TRBJ2-7,-,few,TRBV7-9,CASLNNYEQYF,TGTGCCAGCCTTAACAACTACGAGCAGTACTTC
TRBJ1-3,-,many,TRBV6-1,CASSEVSGRASSGNTIYF,TGTGCCAGCAGTGAAGTATCGGGCAGAGCTAGCTCTGGAAACACCATATATTTT
TRBJ1-1,-,few,TRBV5-1,CASSLVADLNTEAFF,TGCGCCAGCAGCTTGGTCGCGGATTTGAACACTGAAGCTTTCTTT
TRBJ2-2,-,-,TRBV13,CASSLAGQTTGELFF,TGTGCCAGCAGCTTAGCGGGTCAGACCACCGGGGAGCTGTTTTTT
TRBJ1-4,-,-,TRBV12-5,CASGTGFSEKLFF,TGTGCTAGTGGGACGGGGTTTTCTGAAAAACTGTTTTTT
TRBJ1-2,TRBD1,few,TRBV6-5,CASSSFDREYGYTF,TGTGCCAGCAGTTCCTTTGACAGGGAATATGGCTACACCTTC
TRBJ2-5,-,few,TRBV20-1,CSARESGWETQYF,TGCAGTGCTAGAGAGTCAGGGTGGGAGACCCAGTACTTC
TRBJ2-1,-,-,TRBV9,CASSPQTGVNEQFF,TGTGCCAGCAGCCCACAGACGGGAGTCAATGAGCAGTTCTTC
TRBJ2-5,-,-,TRBV15,CATSRGPGHTQETQYF,TGTGCCACCAGCAGAGGTCCGGGACACACACAAGAGACCCAGTACTTC
TRBJ2-1,-,-,TRBV27,CASTRGPKLYNEQFF,TGTGCCAGCACGAGGGGTCCCAAACTATACAATGAGCAGTTCTTC
TRBJ2-5,TRBD1,few,TRBV11-3,CASSPRTGLQETQYF,TGTGCCAGCAGCCCTCGGACAGGGCTACAAGAGACCCAGTACTTC
TRBJ1-5,-,few,TRBV7-8,CASSSNGEISNQPQHF,TGTGCCAGCAGCAGCAACGGTGAGATTAGCAATCAGCCCCAGCATTTT
TRBJ2-3,TRBD1,-,TRBV6-2/TRBV6-3,CASSRGTGWTDTQYF,TGTGCCAGCAGCCGAGGGACAGGATGGACAGATACGCAGTATTTT
TRBJ1-2,-,-,TRBV14,CASSQETRAGGYTF,TGTGCCAGCAGCCAAGAAACGAGGGCTGGTGGCTACACCTTC
TRBJ1-2,-,-,TRBV6-2/TRBV6-3,CASSEIDGGYTF,TGTGCCAGCAGTGAAATTGACGGTGGCTACACCTTC
TRBJ2-6,TRBD2,-,TRBV6-6,CASSGGGYGANVLTF,TGTGCCAGCAGTGGGGGGGGGTATGGGGCCAACGTCCTGACTTTC
TRBJ2-2,-,-,TRBV5-1,CASSTVTGAGTGELFF,TGCGCCAGCAGTACAGTGACCGGGGCCGGCACCGGGGAGCTGTTTTTT
TRBJ1-1,-,few,TRBV11-3,CASSRTGHTEAFF,TGTGCCAGCAGCAGAACAGGGCACACTGAAGCTTTCTTT